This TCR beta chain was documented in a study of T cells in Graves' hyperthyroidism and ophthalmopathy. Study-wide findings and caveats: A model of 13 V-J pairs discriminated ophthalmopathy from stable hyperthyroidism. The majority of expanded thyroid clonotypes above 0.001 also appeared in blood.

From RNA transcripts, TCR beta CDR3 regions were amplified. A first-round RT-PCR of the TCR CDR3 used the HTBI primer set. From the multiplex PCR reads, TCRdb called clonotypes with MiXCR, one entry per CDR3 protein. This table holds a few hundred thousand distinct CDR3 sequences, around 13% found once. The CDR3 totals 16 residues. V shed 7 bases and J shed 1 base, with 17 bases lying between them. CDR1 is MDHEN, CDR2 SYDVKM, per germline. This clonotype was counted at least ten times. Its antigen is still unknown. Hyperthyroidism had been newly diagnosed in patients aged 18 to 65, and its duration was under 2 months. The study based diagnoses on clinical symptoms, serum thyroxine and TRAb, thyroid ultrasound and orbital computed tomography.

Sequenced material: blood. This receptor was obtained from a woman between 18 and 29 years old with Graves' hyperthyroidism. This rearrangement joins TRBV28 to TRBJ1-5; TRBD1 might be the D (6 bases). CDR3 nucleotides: TGTGCCAGCATCCCTTACAGGGCAGCGAGCAATCAGCCCCAGCATTTT. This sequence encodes CASIPYRAASNQPQHF.